Each of the 16 T cell receptor beta chains below was sequenced from the same sample in a study of cytomegalovirus exposure and HLA in healthy donors. PCR involved 60 Vbeta and 13 Jbeta primers. Data came from immunoSEQ multiplex PCR; TCRdb stores just in-frame clones and leaves some out. Among 100,000 to 150,000 clones, 81% were seen once, and the ten largest hold around 0.99%. Sequenced: PBMCs. The receptor source for this set is a woman in her twenties or thirties in good health and CMV-seronegative.

V and J are TRBV5-4 and TRBJ2-7; 8 nucleotides line up with TRBD2. The CDR3 is 15 amino acids. Germline-derived CDR1 and CDR2 are SGHNT and YYREEE (reference sequence). The junction had 7 bases not matched to a gene; V was cut back by 3 bases and J by 2 bases. In DNA form, the CDR3 reads TGTGCCAGCAGCTCCAGCGGGAGAGAACCCTACGAGCAGTACTTC. The encoded protein is CASSSSGREPYEQYF.

J is TRBJ2-2 and V is TRBV6-1; TRBD1 is a possible D gene (6 bases). Germline V gene lookup returns CDR1 MNHNS and CDR2 SASEGT. V lost 11 bases, J lost 9 bases, and 16 bases lay in between. This CDR3 is 12 amino acids long. CDR3 coding DNA: TGTGCCGGAAAGACTACAGGGTGGGAGCTGTTTTTT. This sequence encodes CAGKTTGWELFF.

The chain couples TRBV7-2 to TRBJ1-1; no reliable D call. Germline values: CDR1 SGHTA, CDR2 FQGNSA. This CDR3 comprises 12 residues. Trimming pared 3 bases from V and 2 bases from J, leaving 4 bases between. The CDR3 nucleotides are TGTGCCAGCAGCTTTAGTAACACTGAAGCTTTCTTT. Its translation is CASSFSNTEAFF.

V gene TRBV7-9 combines with J gene TRBJ1-1, with 8 bases fitting TRBD1. J lost 10 bases, V lost 2 bases, and 3 bases had no gene match. Germline loops: CDR1 SEHNR, CDR2 FQNEAQ (reference sequence). This CDR3 spans 12 amino acids. CDR3 coding DNA: TGTGCCAGCAGCTTACCCGACAGGGGAGCTTTCTTT. It translates to CASSLPDRGAFF. The full variable domain, in which reference TRBV7-9 and TRBJ1-1 provide the parts outside the CDR3, is DTGVSQNPRHKITKRGQNVTFRCDPISEHNRLYWYRQTLGQGPEFLTYFQNEAQLEKSRLLSDRFSAERPKGSFSTLEIQRTEQGDSAMYLCASSLPDRGAFFGQGTRLTVV.

The CDR3 spells CASSLVGASTDTQYF. In nucleotides, the CDR3 is TGTGCCAGCAGCTTAGTGGGCGCCAGCACAGATACGCAGTATTTT. The chain joins TRBV7-6 to TRBJ2-3; D is uncertain. Deletions cut 1 base from V and 0 bases from J, with 8 bases between. Germline V gives CDR1 SGHVS, CDR2 FNYEAQ. The CDR3 loop spans 15 amino acids.

A single count supports this clone. V gene TRBV5-8 combines with J gene TRBJ1-2, with 9 bases fitting TRBD1. The length of the CDR3 is 14 residues. Germline CDR1 reads SGHTS; CDR2 reads YDEGEE. V lost 8 bases to trimming and J lost 4 bases; unmatched junction nucleotides: 9. The CDR3 loop is CARSDRGFVYGYTF. The CDR3 DNA reads TGTGCCAGATCGGACAGGGGTTTTGTCTATGGCTACACCTTC. Together with reference TRBV5-8 and TRBJ1-2, the CDR3 gives the full variable domain: EAGVTQSPTHLIKTRGQQATLRCSPISGHTSVYWYQQALGLGLQFLLWYDEGEERNRGNFPPRFSGRQFPNYSSELNVNALELEDSALYLCARSDRGFVYGYTFGSGTRLTVV.

The rearrangement uses TRBV6-1 and TRBJ2-5; TRBD1 might be the D (6 bases). Germline values: CDR1 MNHNS, CDR2 SASEGT. There are 14 residues in the CDR3. Trimming took 4 bases from V and 0 from J, leaving 9 bases between them. CDR3 sequence: CASSVQGHQETQYF. The CDR3 DNA follows: TGTGCCAGCAGTGTTCAGGGGCACCAAGAGACCCAGTACTTC.

This rearrangement joins TRBV9 to TRBJ1-5; 7 bases are a match to TRBD1. The J segment lost 6 bases and the V segment lost 2 bases, leaving 8 bases of the junction unmatched. The CDR3 covers 15 residues. Germline CDR1 and CDR2: SGDLS and YYNGEE. The CDR3 loop reads CASSVGQGVGQPQHF. As DNA, the CDR3 is TGTGCCAGCAGCGTGGGGCAGGGGGTGGGTCAGCCCCAGCATTTT. The full variable domain, its missing parts supplied by reference TRBV9 and TRBJ1-5, is DSGVTQTPKHLITATGQRVTLRCSPRSGDLSVYWYQQSLDQGLQFLIQYYNGEERAKGNILERFSAQQFPDLHSELNLSSLELGDSALYFCASSVGQGVGQPQHFGDGTRLSIL.

V usage is TRBV5-1 and J usage is TRBJ2-3; 9 nucleotides align to TRBD2. Germline CDR1 is SGHRS and CDR2 is YFSETQ. Trimming cost V 2 bases and J 2 bases; bases outside gene matches: 3. CDR3 length: 15 amino acids. Here the CDR3 reads CASSFGLANTDTQYF. For the CDR3, the DNA is TGCGCCAGCAGCTTCGGACTAGCGAACACAGATACGCAGTATTTT.

The chain is built from TRBV4-1 and TRBJ1-6; no reliable D call. The germline gives CDR1 MGHRA, CDR2 YSYEKL. This CDR3 comprises 13 residues. V lost 8 bases and J lost 7, with 12 bases in between. The CDR3 sequence: CASGKPGNSPLHF. For the CDR3, the DNA is TGCGCCAGCGGGAAACCGGGGAATTCACCCCTCCACTTT.

This clone came up a few times. The gene calls are TRBV5-8 and TRBJ1-5, with D possibly matching TRBD1 (5 bases). CDR1 SGHTS and CDR2 YDEGEE come from the germline V gene. V lost 6 bases and J 5 bases, leaving 15 bases between the germline ends. This CDR3 is 14 amino acids long. The DNA of the CDR3 is TGTGCCAGCATCATCCCCGGGGGGGATCAGCCCCAGCATTTT. This translates into CASIIPGGDQPQHF. The whole variable domain, filled in from reference TRBV5-8 and TRBJ1-5, reads EAGVTQSPTHLIKTRGQQATLRCSPISGHTSVYWYQQALGLGLQFLLWYDEGEERNRGNFPPRFSGRQFPNYSSELNVNALELEDSALYLCASIIPGGDQPQHFGDGTRLSIL.

The chain joins TRBV9 to TRBJ2-3, with a weak D call TRBD2 (5 bases). V was pared by 0 bases and J by 5 bases, with 10 bases between. This CDR3 is 14 amino acids long. Germline CDR1 is SGDLS and CDR2 is YYNGEE. The CDR3 DNA sequence: TGTGCCAGCAGCGTAGCCTCTAGCTTAGATACGCAGTATTTT. Protein sequence: CASSVASSLDTQYF.

The chain employs TRBV11-2 and TRBJ2-3; 8 bases line up with TRBD1. Germline V lookup: CDR1 SGHAT, CDR2 FQNNGV. There are 14 residues in the CDR3. J lost 6 bases, V lost 6 bases, and 8 bases had no gene match. This chain's CDR3 is CASSRGRGQDTQYF. The DNA of the CDR3 is TGTGCCAGCAGTAGGGGCAGGGGGCAGGATACGCAGTATTTT.

This chain uses TRBV6-4 with TRBJ1-6, with D tentatively TRBD1 (6 bases). This CDR3 is 14 amino acids long. V shed 2 bases and J shed 7 bases, with 9 bases lying between them. Germline V gene sequence: CDR1 MRHNA, CDR2 SNTAGT. Here the CDR3 DNA reads TGTGCCAGCAGTGACCTGGGGGCGAATTCACCCCTCCACTTT. This sequence encodes CASSDLGANSPLHF.

The J gene is TRBJ2-5, the V gene TRBV5-5, with D possibly TRBD1 on 6 matching bases. V was clipped by 4 bases and J by 1 base, with 11 bases between them. The germline V gene has CDR1 SGHKS and CDR2 YYEKEE (reference sequence). The CDR3 runs 14 residues. The CDR3 bases are TGTGCCAGCAGCCCAGGACAGACCCAAGAGACCCAGTACTTC. This codes for CASSPGQTQETQYF.

The genes are TRBV6-5 and TRBJ2-7; 11 positions match TRBD2. From germline, CDR1 is MNHEY and CDR2 SVGAGI. The CDR3 spans 15 residues. The ends lost 7 bases at V and 2 bases at J; junction bases unmatched: 7. This CDR3 reads CASNPSGGWAYEQYF. The CDR3 DNA is TGTGCCAGCAATCCTAGCGGGGGGTGGGCCTACGAGCAGTACTTC.